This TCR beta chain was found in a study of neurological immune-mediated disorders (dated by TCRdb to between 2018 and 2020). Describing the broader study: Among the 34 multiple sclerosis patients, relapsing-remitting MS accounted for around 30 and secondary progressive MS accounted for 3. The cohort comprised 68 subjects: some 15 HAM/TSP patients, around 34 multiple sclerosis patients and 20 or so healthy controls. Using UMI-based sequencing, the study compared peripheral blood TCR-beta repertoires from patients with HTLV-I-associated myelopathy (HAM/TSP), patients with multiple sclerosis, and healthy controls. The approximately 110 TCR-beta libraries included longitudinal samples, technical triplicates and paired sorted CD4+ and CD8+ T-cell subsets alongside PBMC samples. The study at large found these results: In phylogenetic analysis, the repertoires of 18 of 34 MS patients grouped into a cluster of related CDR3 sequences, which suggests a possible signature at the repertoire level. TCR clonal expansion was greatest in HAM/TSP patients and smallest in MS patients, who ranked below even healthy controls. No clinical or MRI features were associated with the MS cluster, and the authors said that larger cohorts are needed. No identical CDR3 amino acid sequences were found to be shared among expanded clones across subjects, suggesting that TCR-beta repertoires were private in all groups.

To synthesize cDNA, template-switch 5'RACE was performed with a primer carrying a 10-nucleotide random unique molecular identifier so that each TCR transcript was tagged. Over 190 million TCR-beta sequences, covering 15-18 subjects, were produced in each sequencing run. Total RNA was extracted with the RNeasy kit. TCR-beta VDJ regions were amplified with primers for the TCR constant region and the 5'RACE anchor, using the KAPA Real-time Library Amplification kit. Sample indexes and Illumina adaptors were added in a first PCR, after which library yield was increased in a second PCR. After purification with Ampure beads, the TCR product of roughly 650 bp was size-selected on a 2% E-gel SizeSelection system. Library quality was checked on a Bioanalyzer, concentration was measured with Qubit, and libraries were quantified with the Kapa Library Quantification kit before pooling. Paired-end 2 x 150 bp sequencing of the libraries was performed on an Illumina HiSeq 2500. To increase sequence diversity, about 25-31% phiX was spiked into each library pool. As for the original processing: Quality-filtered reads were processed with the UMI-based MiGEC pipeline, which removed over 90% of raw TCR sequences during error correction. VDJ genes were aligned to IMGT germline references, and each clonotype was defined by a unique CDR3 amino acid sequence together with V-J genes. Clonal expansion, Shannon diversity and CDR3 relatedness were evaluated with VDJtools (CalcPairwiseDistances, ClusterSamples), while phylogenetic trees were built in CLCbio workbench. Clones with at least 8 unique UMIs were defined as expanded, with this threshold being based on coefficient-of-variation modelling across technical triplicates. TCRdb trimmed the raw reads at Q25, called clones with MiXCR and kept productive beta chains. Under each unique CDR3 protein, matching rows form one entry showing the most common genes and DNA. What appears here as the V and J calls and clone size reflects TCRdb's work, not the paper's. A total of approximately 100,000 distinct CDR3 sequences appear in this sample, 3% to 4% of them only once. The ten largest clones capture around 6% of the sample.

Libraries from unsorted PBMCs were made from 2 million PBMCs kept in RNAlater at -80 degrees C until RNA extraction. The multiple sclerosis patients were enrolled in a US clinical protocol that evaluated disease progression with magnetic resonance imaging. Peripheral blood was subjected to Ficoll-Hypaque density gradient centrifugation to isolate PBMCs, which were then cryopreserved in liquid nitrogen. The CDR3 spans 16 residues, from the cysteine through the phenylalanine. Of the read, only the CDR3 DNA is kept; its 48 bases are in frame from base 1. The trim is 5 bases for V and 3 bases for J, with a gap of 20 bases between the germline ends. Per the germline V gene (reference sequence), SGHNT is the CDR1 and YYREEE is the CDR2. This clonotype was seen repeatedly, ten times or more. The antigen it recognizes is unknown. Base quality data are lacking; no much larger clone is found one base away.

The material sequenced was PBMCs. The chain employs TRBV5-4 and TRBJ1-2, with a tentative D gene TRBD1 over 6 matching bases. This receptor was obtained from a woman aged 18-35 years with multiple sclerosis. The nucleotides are TGTGCCAGCAGGAAACGGGGGGCCTCAAGGGACTATGGCTACACCTTC. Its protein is CASRKRGASRDYGYTF.